This entry concerns a single TCR beta chain. This same CDR3 is encoded by further DNA sequences in the sample. The entry originates in a study of shared clonotypes between healthy human individuals. Sequencing was performed with immunoSEQ multiplex PCR; in TCRdb, only in-frame clones are kept and a portion is missing. The sample has 900,000 to 1,200,000 clones; around 82% are singletons. Deletions cut 5 bases from V and 2 bases from J, with 0 bases between. Looked up from germline, CDR1 is DFQATT and CDR2 is SNEGSKA (reference sequence). The CDR3 runs to 9 residues. A CD45RA+ naive subset and a CD45RA-negative memory subset were split from CD4+ cells.

Sequenced: memory CD4+ T cells from PBMCs. The subset is: CD45RA-negative fraction. This sequence originates from a man aged 18 to 35 in good health. Some clones in this sample may be carry-over from other donors' samples. This rearrangement joins TRBV20-1 to TRBJ2-5; unclear D gene. The CDR3 loop is CSAQETQYF. In DNA form, the CDR3 reads TGCAGTGCTCAAGAGACCCAGTACTTC.